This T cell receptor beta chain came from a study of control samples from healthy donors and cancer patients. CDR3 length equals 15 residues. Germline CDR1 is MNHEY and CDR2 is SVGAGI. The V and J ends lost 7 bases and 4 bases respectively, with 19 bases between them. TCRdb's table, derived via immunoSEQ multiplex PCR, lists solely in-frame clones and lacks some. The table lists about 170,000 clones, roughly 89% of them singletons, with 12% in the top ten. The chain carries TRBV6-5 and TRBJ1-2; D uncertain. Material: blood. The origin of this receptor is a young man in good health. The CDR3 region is CASTPGLVAGYGYTF. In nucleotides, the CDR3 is TGTGCCAGCACCCCAGGATTGGTGGCGGGCTATGGCTACACCTTC.